This is a list of T cell receptor beta chains from one sample in a study of T cell responses to AZD1222 COVID-19 vaccine. Here immunoSEQ multiplex PCR was the method, and the copy in TCRdb shows in-frame clones only, minus some. Here the sample spans around 140,000 clones, roughly 90% being singletons. This material consisted of peripheral blood, taken on day 0 of AZD1222 vaccination. These TCRs come from an adult in good health. Both conserved end residues are part of each CDR3.

V gene	CDR3 protein
TRBV3-1/TRBV3-2	CASSIRGSGVTEAFF
TRBV11-3	CASSFEPGQNYEQYF
TRBV7-5	CARSLGGGGRTDTQYF
TRBV5-1	CASSLLSRAGGGYNEQFF
TRBV24-1	CATSDGTANQPQHF
TRBV12-3/TRBV12-4	CASSFMSSYEQYF
TRBV5-1	CASSMYGLGTGNEQYF
TRBV2	CASSGTGFYEQYF
TRBV19	CASSIVEYNQPQHF
TRBV11-2	CASSPIAEGYGYTF
TRBV6-4	CASSGTSGADTQYF
TRBV9	CASSVDQGAFYEQYF
TRBV5-1	CASSEQANTGELFF
TRBV25-1	CASSTRTGGNTGELFF
TRBV10-3	CAIRAKGGPNTGELFF
TRBV4-1	CASSHARGGGAGNEQFF
TRBV2	CASSEAVGLTGANVLTF
TRBV19	CASSNRGEGPLHF
TRBV15	CATSLSMNTEAFF
TRBV7-8	CASSSSPGLNTEAFF
TRBV5-1	CASSLAGVYNEQFF
TRBV7-9	CASSFAQGKGPEAFF
TRBV10-3	CASNRRDSSYNEQFF
TRBV5-4	CASSSGTGDNQPQHF
TRBV3-1/TRBV3-2	CASSQVQNSNQPQHF
TRBV6-1	CASSEQAGGHNEQFF
TRBV7-2	CASSLEQGYEQYF
TRBV2	CASSESGYEQYF
TRBV7-9	CASSQNRENTIYF
TRBV5-1	CASSGQSRGWGGNEQFF
TRBV27	CASSLRAISSYEQYF
TRBV7-9	CASSLVQGVAAFF
TRBV24-1	CATSDAGTGDEYGYTF
TRBV27	CASSPPRSGGADYGYTF